These T cell receptor beta chains were read from a single sample in a study of radiotherapy plus CTLA-4 blockade in lung cancer. Assay: immunoSEQ multiplex PCR; the TCRdb copy retains only in-frame clones and omits some. The data show 95,000 to 150,000 clones, 80% to 90% seen once. This material consisted of peripheral blood, taken from a patient treated with radiotherapy plus ipilimumab. All receptors come from a human donor with non-small cell lung cancer that progressed on radiotherapy plus ipilimumab. Each CDR3 is given with its conserved first and last residue. The order of the fields is clone size, D gene, J gene, V gene, CDR3 protein, CDR3 DNA. A D gene is named only where the DNA matches it firmly. Clone size is stated in some rows and not others, as once, few, many or a class when expanded.

clone_size: few
d_call: TRBD2
j_call: TRBJ2-1
v_call: TRBV4-2
cdr3_aa: CASSQAPGLAGSYNEQFF
cdr3_nt: TGTGCCAGCAGCCAAGCCCCGGGACTAGCGGGGTCCTACAATGAGCAGTTCTTC

clone_size: NA
d_call: TRBD2
j_call: TRBJ2-7
v_call: TRBV11-2
cdr3_aa: CASSNPPLAGGRYEQYF
cdr3_nt: TGTGCCAGCAGCAACCCCCCCCTAGCGGGAGGGCGGTACGAGCAGTACTTC

clone_size: NA
d_call: TRBD1
j_call: TRBJ1-2
v_call: TRBV15
cdr3_aa: CATSLTGVYGYTF
cdr3_nt: TGTGCCACCAGCCTGACAGGGGTCTATGGCTACACCTTC

clone_size: NA
d_call: NA
j_call: TRBJ1-3
v_call: TRBV15
cdr3_aa: CATSRGPVHGNTIYF
cdr3_nt: TGTGCCACCAGCAGAGGCCCAGTCCATGGAAACACCATATATTTT

clone_size: NA
d_call: NA
j_call: TRBJ2-3
v_call: TRBV6-5
cdr3_aa: CASRALGDTQYF
cdr3_nt: TGTGCCAGCAGGGCGCTTGGAGATACGCAGTATTTT

clone_size: NA
d_call: NA
j_call: TRBJ2-1
v_call: TRBV29-1
cdr3_aa: CSVAGTTYNEQFF
cdr3_nt: TGCAGCGTCGCCGGGACCACCTACAATGAGCAGTTCTTC

clone_size: few
d_call: NA
j_call: TRBJ1-2
v_call: TRBV28
cdr3_aa: CATGSPYGYTF
cdr3_nt: TGTGCCACCGGGAGTCCCTATGGCTACACCTTC

clone_size: few
d_call: NA
j_call: TRBJ1-1
v_call: TRBV10-3
cdr3_aa: CAMRASPKGTEAFF
cdr3_nt: TGTGCCATGCGGGCTTCACCTAAGGGCACTGAAGCTTTCTTT

clone_size: NA
d_call: TRBD2
j_call: TRBJ2-1
v_call: TRBV7-6
cdr3_aa: CASSPSVAGVGNEQFF
cdr3_nt: TGTGCCAGCAGCCCGTCGGTAGCGGGAGTGGGCAATGAGCAGTTCTTC

clone_size: NA
d_call: TRBD2
j_call: TRBJ2-2
v_call: TRBV10-1
cdr3_aa: CASGHGGSGAGELFF
cdr3_nt: TGCGCCAGCGGTCACGGCGGGAGTGGGGCCGGGGAGCTGTTTTTT

clone_size: NA
d_call: NA
j_call: TRBJ2-7
v_call: TRBV19
cdr3_aa: CATRVEGSYEQYF
cdr3_nt: TGTGCCACAAGAGTGGAGGGCTCCTACGAGCAGTACTTC

clone_size: NA
d_call: NA
j_call: TRBJ2-3
v_call: TRBV5-1
cdr3_aa: CASSSRQPMGTDTQYF
cdr3_nt: TGCGCCAGCAGCTCACGACAGCCAATGGGAACAGATACGCAGTATTTT

clone_size: NA
d_call: NA
j_call: TRBJ2-3
v_call: TRBV30
cdr3_aa: CAWSERVTDTQYF
cdr3_nt: TGTGCCTGGAGTGAACGGGTCACAGATACGCAGTATTTT

clone_size: NA
d_call: NA
j_call: TRBJ2-1
v_call: TRBV29-1
cdr3_aa: CSASVSLSANGEQFF
cdr3_nt: TGCAGCGCCTCTGTTTCGCTGTCGGCTAACGGTGAGCAGTTCTTC

clone_size: NA
d_call: NA
j_call: TRBJ2-7
v_call: TRBV2
cdr3_aa: CASSEETLGEQYF
cdr3_nt: TGTGCCAGCAGTGAAGAAACGTTGGGCGAGCAGTACTTC

clone_size: NA
d_call: NA
j_call: TRBJ1-3
v_call: TRBV2
cdr3_aa: CASLPLGMAGNTIYF
cdr3_nt: TGTGCCAGCCTGCCCTTGGGGATGGCTGGAAACACCATATATTTT

clone_size: NA
d_call: TRBD1
j_call: TRBJ2-4
v_call: TRBV11-3
cdr3_aa: CASSSGQGSYIQYF
cdr3_nt: TGTGCCAGCAGCTCGGGACAGGGGAGTTACATTCAGTACTTC

clone_size: NA
d_call: NA
j_call: TRBJ2-1
v_call: TRBV2
cdr3_aa: CASRQYNEQFF
cdr3_nt: TGTGCCAGCCGGCAGTACAATGAGCAGTTCTTC

clone_size: NA
d_call: NA
j_call: TRBJ2-7
v_call: TRBV29-1
cdr3_aa: CSVAQGGLRSSSYEQYF
cdr3_nt: TGCAGCGTTGCGCAGGGAGGACTCAGAAGCTCTTCCTACGAGCAGTACTTC

clone_size: once
d_call: NA
j_call: TRBJ2-7
v_call: TRBV4-1
cdr3_aa: CASSRQGRDSYEQYF
cdr3_nt: TGCGCCAGCAGCCGCCAGGGGCGGGACTCCTACGAGCAGTACTTC

clone_size: NA
d_call: NA
j_call: TRBJ1-1
v_call: TRBV6-1
cdr3_aa: CASSGDLGTEAFF
cdr3_nt: TGTGCCAGCAGTGGGGATCTAGGGACTGAAGCTTTCTTT

clone_size: NA
d_call: NA
j_call: TRBJ2-1
v_call: TRBV5-1
cdr3_aa: CASSLGGDEQFF
cdr3_nt: TGCGCCAGCAGCTTGGGAGGGGATGAGCAGTTCTTC

clone_size: NA
d_call: TRBD1
j_call: TRBJ2-5
v_call: TRBV5-1
cdr3_aa: CASSFEQGGQETQYF
cdr3_nt: TGCGCCAGCAGCTTTGAACAGGGGGGCCAAGAGACCCAGTACTTC

clone_size: NA
d_call: TRBD1
j_call: TRBJ1-3
v_call: TRBV15
cdr3_aa: CATSRPPGTGWGGNTIYF
cdr3_nt: TGTGCCACCAGCAGACCCCCTGGGACAGGGTGGGGAGGAAACACCATATATTTT

clone_size: NA
d_call: TRBD2
j_call: TRBJ2-5
v_call: TRBV15
cdr3_aa: CATRGGRGGVQETQYF
cdr3_nt: TGTGCCACCAGGGGCGGGAGGGGCGGGGTACAAGAGACCCAGTACTTC

clone_size: NA
d_call: NA
j_call: TRBJ2-1
v_call: TRBV7-9
cdr3_aa: CASSLVGGRVHNEQFF
cdr3_nt: TGTGCCAGCAGCTTAGTAGGGGGGAGGGTCCACAATGAGCAGTTCTTC

clone_size: NA
d_call: NA
j_call: TRBJ2-5
v_call: TRBV5-1
cdr3_aa: CASSSETETQYF
cdr3_nt: TGCGCCAGCAGCTCGGAAACGGAGACCCAGTACTTC

clone_size: NA
d_call: TRBD1
j_call: TRBJ1-6
v_call: TRBV5-1
cdr3_aa: CASSPTGTGGNSPLHF
cdr3_nt: TGCGCCAGCAGCCCGACCGGGACAGGGGGTAATTCACCCCTCCACTTT